One sample yielded the 15 T cell receptor beta chains listed below, sequenced in a study of T cell clonotyping in hematopoietic cell transplantation. Time point described: recipient sample about 28 days before transplant, after cytoreduction. Profiling relied on immunoSEQ multiplex PCR, and the TCRdb table lists in-frame clones only, not all of them. Seen here are 46,000 or so clones, approximately 90% observed once, and the top ten hold 5.9%. The source was peripheral blood mononuclear cells, collected before stem cell transplant. The receptors stem from a man in his 60s with biphenotypic leukemia. Some clones in this sample may be carry-over from other donors' samples.

This clone was counted between two and nine times. The chain is built from TRBV7-3 and TRBJ1-1; TRBD1 might be the D (6 bases). The V end lost 3 bases, the J end lost 4 bases, and 9 bases lay between the germline ends. Germline CDR1 reads SGHTA; CDR2 reads FQGTGA. This CDR3 comprises 13 residues. CDR3 loop: CASSFQGSTEAFF. CDR3 bases: TGTGCCAGCAGCTTCCAGGGGTCCACTGAAGCTTTCTTT.

This sequence joins TRBV29-1 and TRBJ1-1; D not resolved. CDR1 SQVTM and CDR2 ANQGSEA come from the germline V gene. The CDR3 loop spans 14 amino acids. Deletions cut 3 bases from V and 5 bases from J, with 16 bases between. The CDR3 DNA sequence: TGCAGCGTTGACGTTCAACGGGGAAAGACTGAAGCTTTCTTT. It specifies CSVDVQRGKTEAFF. The full variable domain, rest sourced from reference TRBV29-1 and TRBJ1-1, is SAVISQKPSRDICQRGTSLTIQCQVDSQVTMMFWYRQQPGQSLTLIATANQGSEATYESGFVIDKFPISRPNLTFSTLTVSNMSPEDSSIYLCSVDVQRGKTEAFFGQGTRLTVV.

Only one count was recorded for this clone. At one of its ends the junction is not consistent with the germline gene, which may arise from a read error. V usage is TRBV10-3 and J usage is TRBJ2-3, with D possibly TRBD2 on 6 matching bases. The CDR3 has 15 amino acids. Germline lookup yields CDR1 ENHRY and CDR2 SYGVKD. CDR3 sequence reads: CAICEFGGGTDTQYF. CDR3 DNA: TGTGCCATCTGTGAGTTTGGAGGGGGCACAGATACGCAGTATTTT.

The J gene is TRBJ2-5, the V gene TRBV5-1, with a tentative D call TRBD1 (6 bases). Trimming removed 4 bases from V and 4 bases from J, with 17 bases in between. CDR3 length equals 15 residues. Germline lookup yields CDR1 SGHRS and CDR2 YFSETQ. The CDR3 nucleotides are TGCGCCAGCAGCCTGGGGGCAGCCGAGGGAGAGACCCAGTACTTC. This gives the protein CASSLGAAEGETQYF.

The chain employs TRBV2 and TRBJ1-3; D gene ambiguous. V gave up 7 bases and J gave up 4 bases, with 11 bases separating them. The CDR3 sequence is 13 residues long. Germline lookup yields CDR1 SNHLY and CDR2 FYNNEI. As DNA, the CDR3 is TGTGCCAGCAACCTACTGGGAGGAAACACCATATATTTT. This gives the protein CASNLLGGNTIYF.

The rearrangement uses TRBV7-2 and TRBJ2-7; 9 nucleotides line up with TRBD2. Germline CDR1 and CDR2: SGHTA and FQGNSA. The ends lost 5 bases at V and 3 bases at J; junction bases unmatched: 5. The CDR3 extends over 14 amino acids. The CDR3 bases are TGTGCCAGCAGCGAAACTAGCGGGCTCTACGAGCAGTACTTC. Translating gives CASSETSGLYEQYF.

J is TRBJ2-2 and V is TRBV19; tentative D call: TRBD2 (5 bases). Trimming pared 9 bases from V and 9 bases from J, leaving 17 bases between. Germline values: CDR1 LNHDA, CDR2 SQIVND (reference sequence). The CDR3 is made up of 13 amino acids. DNA for the CDR3: TGTGCCAGCCGCACGGGATCCCCGCGGGAGCTGTTTTTT. This sequence encodes CASRTGSPRELFF.

This clone was seen more than once but under ten times. This chain links TRBV29-1 with TRBJ1-5; D is uncertain. V was shortened by 4 bases and J by 5 bases, with 15 bases between the two germline ends. This CDR3 region has 14 residues. Germline CDR1 is SQVTM and CDR2 is ANQGSEA. CDR3 sequence: CSVGAGERDQPQHF. The CDR3 coding sequence is TGCAGCGTTGGGGCAGGTGAGAGGGATCAGCCCCAGCATTTT.

The chain combines TRBV10-3 with TRBJ2-7; D uncertain. The germline V gene encodes CDR1 ENHRY and CDR2 SYGVKD. Trimming removed 0 bases at V and 6 bases at J, with 12 bases between. The CDR3 has 14 residues. Written as DNA, the CDR3 is TGTGCCATCAGTGAGTCAAAGGGTTCGCGCGAGCAGTACTTC. Protein sequence: CAISESKGSREQYF.

In this sample, this clone turned up a few times. V and J are TRBV28 and TRBJ1-1; TRBD1 might be the D (6 bases). The CDR3 runs 13 residues. Germline V gene data show CDR1 as MDHEN and CDR2 as SYDVKM. Trimming removed 9 bases at V and 3 bases at J, with 14 bases between. In nucleotides, the CDR3 is TGTGCCAGTACTCGGGACATCGACACTGAAGCTTTCTTT. Translating it yields CASTRDIDTEAFF.

This clone has only a few counts. V gene TRBV30 combines with J gene TRBJ2-3; D unclear. The germline CDR1 and CDR2 sequences are GTSNPN and SVGIG (reference sequence). Trimming cost V 1 base and J 3 bases, with 11 bases left between them. There are 14 residues in the CDR3. The DNA of the CDR3 is TGTGCCTGGAGTGATATGGGAATGACAGATACGCAGTATTTT. Translated: CAWSDMGMTDTQYF.

The V and J genes are TRBV5-4 and TRBJ2-1; 12 bases are a match to TRBD2. This CDR3 is built from 17 residues. Germline CDR1 and CDR2: SGHNT and YYREEE (reference sequence). V trimming: 0 bases; J trimming: 1 base; junction bases outside the gene matches: 2. The CDR3 is CASSLDGLAGSYNEQFF. The CDR3 bases are TGTGCCAGCAGCTTGGATGGACTAGCGGGATCCTACAATGAGCAGTTCTTC.

The chain links TRBV4-1 to TRBJ2-5, with 7 bases fitting TRBD2. This CDR3 is 15 amino acids long. Germline lookup yields CDR1 MGHRA and CDR2 YSYEKL. V lost 9 bases, J lost 1 base, and 11 bases stayed unmatched. The CDR3 nucleotides are TGCGCCAGTCGGATGAGGGGAGGGGTCCAAGAGACCCAGTACTTC. The encoded protein is CASRMRGGVQETQYF.

The chain joins TRBV4-3 to TRBJ1-1, with 8 bases identical to TRBD1. The CDR3 totals 20 residues. Germline V lookup: CDR1 LGHNA, CDR2 YSLEER. Trimming removed 2 bases from V and 0 bases from J; junction bases left unmatched: 17. The CDR3 region is CASSQFVQGATGEVNTEAFF. CDR3 bases: TGCGCCAGCAGCCAATTTGTCCAGGGGGCAACGGGGGAGGTGAACACTGAAGCTTTCTTT.

The J gene is TRBJ1-1, the V gene TRBV7-9, with TRBD1 as a possible D gene (5 bases). This CDR3 spans 18 amino acids. Germline V gene sequence: CDR1 SEHNR, CDR2 FQNEAQ (reference sequence). The germline V and J ends were trimmed by 3 bases and 5 bases, with 25 bases remaining between them. The CDR3 sequence is CASSFHTRPGPRTTEAFF. The DNA for the CDR3 is TGTGCCAGCAGCTTTCATACTCGCCCAGGGCCGAGAACAACTGAAGCTTTCTTT. Variable domain in full (rest from reference TRBV7-9 and TRBJ1-1): DTGVSQNPRHKITKRGQNVTFRCDPISEHNRLYWYRQTLGQGPEFLTYFQNEAQLEKSRLLSDRFSAERPKGSFSTLEIQRTEQGDSAMYLCASSFHTRPGPRTTEAFFGQGTRLTVV.